This T cell receptor beta chain was documented in a study of T cells in Graves' hyperthyroidism and ophthalmopathy (dated by TCRdb to the late 2010s). In terms of the full investigation: Peripheral blood was sampled at the time of initial diagnosis, prior to any treatment. TCR V-J signatures able to tell the groups apart were searched for in a discovery cohort of some 97 patients, of whom roughly 42 had Graves' ophthalmopathy and around 57 had stable Graves' hyperthyroidism. An independent validation cohort of some 18 hyperthyroidism patients and approximately 16 patients who later progressed to ophthalmopathy tested prospective prediction of ophthalmopathy. For training and testing, the 95 to 100 patients in the discovery cohort were randomly divided in a 7:3 ratio. Thyroid tissue and blood T-cell repertoires from six Graves' hyperthyroidism patients were also compared in the study. Following sampling, methimazole starting at 30 mg daily was given to hyperthyroidism patients, and high-dose intravenous methylprednisolone was given to ophthalmopathy patients. The paper reports TCR Vbeta CDR3 sequencing of roughly 140 peripheral blood samples: some 44 ophthalmopathy, roughly 74 hyperthyroidism and around 17 progressor patients. Findings and caveats that apply to the study as a whole: Sample size was not statistically predetermined, and blinding of investigators to group allocation was not performed. Ophthalmopathy was separated from stable hyperthyroidism by a 13 V-J signature model, with approximately 89% sensitivity and about 81% specificity obtained in cross-validation and 80%/75% obtained in testing. In validation, the model predicted progression to ophthalmopathy with approximately 71% sensitivity and 72% to 85% specificity, a median of roughly seven months before onset. Most expanded thyroid clonotypes (frequency above 0.001) were also found in blood, which suggests that blood repertoires may mirror thyroid immune responses.

Amplification of TCR beta CDR3 regions was carried out from RNA transcripts. The TCR CDR3 was subjected to a first round of RT-PCR using the HTBI primer set and the Qiagen OneStep RT-PCR kit. A second multiplex PCR round built the libraries, followed by size selection and purification. Paired-end sequencing of the libraries was performed with 100 bp reads on an Illumina HiSeq2000. Per the authors' processing: SOAPnuke was used to process the raw data, removing reads that contained adapters or uncalled bases, had a mean Phred below 15, or lacked an exact match to the constant primer or identifier. High-quality paired reads were merged with COPE v1.2.5, and unique nucleotide sequences were defined as clonotypes. MiTCR v1.1 was used to align clonotypes to the IMGT TRBV, TRBD and TRBJ reference segments. The analysis included only V-J combinations with a frequency above 0.0001, which together covered roughly 99% of the repertoires. The TCS score was defined as the ratio of F50 (clonal expansion) to E x V (chaos), calculated using BLOSUM62-based TCRdist between CDR3 peptides within each V-J. Welch's t-statistics and random forest reduced 500 to 650 V-J features to roughly 13, which were used in a naive Bayes classifier (R e1071). The raw public data were reprocessed by TCRdb itself: fastp quality trimming at Q25, MiXCR clonotype calling, in-frame beta chains only. Each CDR3 protein gets just one entry, which takes the most common genes and DNA from the rows behind it. In this record, the V and J calls reflect TCRdb's handling and not the investigators' own analysis. The sample contains around 690,000 distinct CDR3 sequences, less than 25% of them found a single time. More than 30% of the sample lies in the top ten.

This clonotype was observed a few times. Its antigen remains undetermined. It has no much larger one-base neighbor in the sample; base qualities were not kept. Ends trimmed: V by 5 bases, J by 2 bases; bases unmatched to a gene: 17. The CDR3 sequence holds 18 residues, the cysteine and phenylalanine included. Only CDR3 DNA remains: 54 bases, in frame from the first base. The germline V gene (reference sequence) provides CDR1 PRHDT and CDR2 FYEKMQ. Ophthalmopathy patients had moderately to severely active disease, Clinical Activity Score of at least 3, NOSPECS grade of at least 4, and duration under 3 months. The study excluded patients with uncontrolled infections, other autoimmune diseases, pregnancy or lactation. Diagnoses were established on the basis of clinical symptoms, serum thyroxine and TRAb, thyroid ultrasound, and orbital computed tomography. PBMCs were isolated from more than 9 ml of fresh peripheral blood by Ficoll-Paque density gradient centrifugation. Total RNA was extracted using Trizol reagent, and RNA quality was assessed on an Agilent 2100 Bioanalyzer.

This clonotype was obtained from a young man with Graves' ophthalmopathy. The sample taken for sequencing was blood. The chain uses TRBV13 and TRBJ2-7; 8 of the junction bases match TRBD1. CDR3 sequence: CASSKTSYDRGVPYEQYF. The nucleotide sequence reads TGTGCCAGCAGCAAAACCTCCTATGACAGGGGAGTGCCCTACGAGCAGTACTTC.